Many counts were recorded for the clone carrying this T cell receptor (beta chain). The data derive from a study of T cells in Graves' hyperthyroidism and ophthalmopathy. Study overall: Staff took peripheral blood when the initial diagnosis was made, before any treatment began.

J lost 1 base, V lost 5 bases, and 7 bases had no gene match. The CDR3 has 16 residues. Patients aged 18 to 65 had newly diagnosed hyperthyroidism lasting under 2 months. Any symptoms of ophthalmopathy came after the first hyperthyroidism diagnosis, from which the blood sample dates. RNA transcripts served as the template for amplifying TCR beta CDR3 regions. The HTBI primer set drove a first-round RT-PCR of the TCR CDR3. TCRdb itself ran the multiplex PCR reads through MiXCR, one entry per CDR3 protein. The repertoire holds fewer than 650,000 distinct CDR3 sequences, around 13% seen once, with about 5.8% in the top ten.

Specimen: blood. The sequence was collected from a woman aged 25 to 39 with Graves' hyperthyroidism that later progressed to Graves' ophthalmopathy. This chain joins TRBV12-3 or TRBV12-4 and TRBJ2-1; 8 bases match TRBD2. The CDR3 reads CASSPKTSASYNEQFF. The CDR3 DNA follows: TGTGCCAGCAGTCCAAAGACTAGCGCATCCTACAATGAGCAGTTCTTC.